This entry lists 25 T cell receptor beta chains sequenced from one sample in a study of beta chain features in type 1 diabetes. Every isolated RNA sample was fully reverse transcribed, so sequencing captured expressed TCRB transcripts. Data came from immunoSEQ multiplex PCR; TCRdb stores just in-frame clones and leaves some out. The sample shows under 950,000 clones, 15% to 20% of them seen only once. The sample taken for sequencing was naive CD4+ T cells from blood. Every receptor here comes from a woman aged 18-29 years in good health.

This clone was seen a few times. The gene calls are TRBV19 and TRBJ1-5; a weak D match, TRBD1 (6 bases). From germline, CDR1 is LNHDA and CDR2 SQIVND (reference sequence). CDR3 length: 14 residues. Trimming took 8 bases from V and 0 from J, leaving 11 bases between them. The CDR3, as DNA: TGTGCCAGTTGGACAGCATATAGCAATCAGCCCCAGCATTTT. Encoded protein: CASWTAYSNQPQHF.

This chain links TRBV4-3 with TRBJ1-2, with D uncertain. This CDR3 has 14 amino acids. The V gene lost 3 bases and the J gene lost 3 bases, with 11 bases spanning the gap. CDR1 LGHNA and CDR2 YSLEER come from the germline V gene. CDR3 sequence (DNA): TGCGCCAGCAGCCAGGGATGGGGAGACTATGGCTACACCTTC. This gives the protein CASSQGWGDYGYTF.

This clone appeared a few times. As DNA, the CDR3 is TGTGCCATCCGAGGGGGCACCACTGAAGCTTTCTTT. Its protein is CAIRGGTTEAFF. The J gene is TRBJ1-1, the V gene TRBV10-3; TRBD1 matches 7 bases. CDR1 is ENHRY, CDR2 SYGVKD, per germline. Unmatched junction bases numbered 4, after V lost 8 bases and J lost 4 bases. The CDR3 has 12 residues.

On this clone: This specimen includes other DNA sequences encoding the same CDR3. V is TRBV9 and J is TRBJ2-1, with no clear D. V was pared by 0 bases and J by 6 bases, with 7 bases between. Germline loops: CDR1 SGDLS, CDR2 YYNGEE. The length of the CDR3 is 13 residues. Written as DNA, the CDR3 is TGTGCCAGCAGCGTAGGTTCCCCCAATGAGCAGTTCTTC. Amino acids: CASSVGSPNEQFF.

V gene TRBV5-4 combines with J gene TRBJ2-7; 10 bases map to TRBD1. CDR1 is SGHNT and CDR2 is YYREEE in the germline V gene (reference sequence). This CDR3 is built from 14 residues. V lost 4 bases, J lost 6 bases, and 7 bases stayed unmatched. The CDR3 region is CASSHRDRGREQYF. CDR3 nucleotides: TGTGCCAGCAGCCACCGGGACAGGGGACGCGAGCAGTACTTC.

The V gene is TRBV18, the J gene TRBJ1-1, with a weak D call TRBD1 (6 bases). This CDR3 is built from 14 residues. Germline V gene sequence: CDR1 KGHSH, CDR2 LQKENI. V was cut by 1 base and J by 2 bases, with 8 bases left in between. CDR3 sequence (DNA): TGTGCCAGCTCACCACAGGGGGATAACACTGAAGCTTTCTTT. Translating gives CASSPQGDNTEAFF.

This clone was seen more than once but under ten times. The V gene is TRBV28, the J gene TRBJ2-1; 10 bases fit TRBD2. V lost 4 bases to trimming and J lost 13 bases; unmatched junction nucleotides: 7. This CDR3 is 13 amino acids long. Germline V gene sequence: CDR1 MDHEN, CDR2 SYDVKM. For the CDR3, the DNA is TGTGCCAGCAGTTCCATTAGCGGGAGGCAACAGTTCTTC. Translating it yields CASSSISGRQQFF.

This sequence joins TRBV6-5 and TRBJ2-6; no definite D call. The CDR3 is made up of 16 amino acids. Germline CDR1 is MNHEY and CDR2 is SVGAGI. V was cut by 2 bases and J by 1 base, with 9 bases left in between. This chain's CDR3 is CASSYDLESGANVLTF. In nucleotides, the CDR3 is TGTGCCAGCAGTTACGATTTGGAATCTGGGGCCAACGTCCTGACTTTC.

The genes are TRBV5-1 and TRBJ1-2; 7 bases are shared with TRBD1. This CDR3 is 14 amino acids long. The ends lost 3 bases at V and 3 bases at J; junction bases unmatched: 5. CDR1 and CDR2 from the germline V gene are SGHRS and YFSETQ. The CDR3: CASSSGQMHYGYTF. The CDR3 nucleotides read TGCGCCAGCAGCTCGGGACAGATGCACTATGGCTACACCTTC.

J is TRBJ1-1 and V is TRBV27; D gene unclear. Deletions cut 3 bases from V and 1 base from J, with 12 bases between. Germline V CDR1 and CDR2: MNHEY, SMNVEV (reference sequence). CDR3 length equals 15 residues. Here the CDR3 DNA reads TGTGCCAGCAGTTTCGCGGAGAGAGCGAACACTGAAGCTTTCTTT. Translation: CASSFAERANTEAFF.

This chain links TRBV9 with TRBJ2-5; D unresolved. The CDR3 totals 15 residues. From germline, CDR1 is SGDLS and CDR2 YYNGEE. The germline V and J ends were trimmed by 0 bases and 1 base, with 10 bases remaining between them. CDR3 sequence reads: CASSVDSQLQETQYF. Here the CDR3 DNA reads TGTGCCAGCAGCGTAGATTCCCAGCTCCAAGAGACCCAGTACTTC.

In its sample, this clone was seen a few times. The chain employs TRBV18 and TRBJ2-7; perhaps TRBD2 as D (6 bases). The ends were cut back, 3 bases at V and 0 bases at J, with 9 bases in the middle. This CDR3 comprises 14 residues. The germline V gene has CDR1 KGHSH and CDR2 LQKENI. The CDR3 bases are TGTGCCAGCTCACCCGGAGGGGCCTCCTACGAGCAGTACTTC. It translates to CASSPGGASYEQYF.

The gene calls are TRBV7-9 and TRBJ2-5, with D possibly TRBD1 on 5 matching bases. This CDR3 comprises 14 residues. The germline CDR1 and CDR2 sequences are SEHNR and FQNEAQ (reference sequence). V lost 3 bases, J lost 2 bases, and 10 bases lay in between. CDR3: CASSFRRTQETQYF. CDR3 nucleotide sequence: TGTGCCAGCAGCTTTAGGCGGACACAAGAGACCCAGTACTTC.

As for this clone: This sample includes further DNA sequences coding for the same CDR3. The J gene is TRBJ1-3, the V gene TRBV7-2; D gene ambiguous. V lost 1 base to trimming and J lost 1 base, with 2 bases between them. Germline V CDR1 and CDR2: SGHTA, FQGNSA. CDR3 length: 13 amino acids. The CDR3 sequence: CASSLGSGNTIYF. Here the CDR3 DNA reads TGTGCCAGCAGCTTAGGATCTGGAAACACCATATATTTT.

This chain connects TRBV2 to TRBJ2-2, with a tentative D call TRBD2 (6 bases). This CDR3 contains 15 residues. V was trimmed by 6 bases and J by 1 base, leaving 12 bases between them. The germline gives CDR1 SNHLY, CDR2 FYNNEI. CDR3 bases: TGTGCCAGCAGCAAAGTAGCGGTGAACACCGGGGAGCTGTTTTTT. It codes for CASSKVAVNTGELFF.

This clone was observed a few times. The J gene is TRBJ1-1, the V gene TRBV2, with 10 bases lining up with TRBD1. V shed 6 bases and J 4 bases; nucleotides not matched to a gene: 14. CDR3 length: 17 amino acids. Germline V gene data show CDR1 as SNHLY and CDR2 as FYNNEI. The CDR3 sequence is CASRAQPGQGLGTEAFF. The CDR3 bases are TGTGCCAGCAGAGCTCAGCCGGGACAGGGGTTGGGCACTGAAGCTTTCTTT.

This clone was counted between two and nine times. The V gene is TRBV9, the J gene TRBJ1-2; D might be TRBD1 (5 bases). The CDR3 is 14 amino acids. Trimming shortened V by 0 bases and J by 3 bases, and 9 bases separated the two germline ends. From germline, CDR1 is SGDLS and CDR2 YYNGEE. As DNA, the CDR3 is TGTGCCAGCAGCGTAGGTCCAGGGCACTATGGCTACACCTTC. Its translation is CASSVGPGHYGYTF.

The chain has TRBV5-1 and TRBJ2-4; TRBD1 is a possible D gene (7 bases). The CDR3 runs 19 residues. Looked up from germline, CDR1 is SGHRS and CDR2 is YFSETQ. V dropped 4 bases and J dropped 1 base, with 24 bases sitting between them. CDR3 amino acids: CASSRTHTGDSGAKNIQYF. The CDR3 nucleotides read TGCGCCAGCAGCCGTACACATACAGGGGACTCTGGGGCCAAAAACATTCAGTACTTC.

The sample holds a few counts of this clone. The chain is built from TRBV7-2 and TRBJ1-5; no clear D. V gave up 1 base and J gave up 8 bases, with 15 bases separating them. The CDR3 is made up of 15 amino acids. Germline CDR1 reads SGHTA; CDR2 reads FQGNSA. As DNA, the CDR3 is TGTGCCAGCAGCTTAGGTTGGGCCTCGGGAAAGCCCCAGCATTTT. It codes for CASSLGWASGKPQHF. The full variable domain, its missing parts supplied by reference TRBV7-2 and TRBJ1-5, is GAGVSQSPSNKVTEKGKDVELRCDPISGHTALYWYRQSLGQGLEFLIYFQGNSAPDKSGLPSDRFSAERTGGSVSTLTIQRTQQEDSAVYLCASSLGWASGKPQHFGDGTRLSIL.

V usage is TRBV7-3 and J usage is TRBJ2-2, with D uncertain. V lost 1 base, J lost 4 bases, and 7 bases lay in between. The CDR3 sequence is 14 residues long. Germline V gene data show CDR1 as SGHTA and CDR2 as FQGTGA. The CDR3: CASSLNGVTGELFF. CDR3 bases: TGTGCCAGCAGCTTAAATGGGGTCACCGGGGAGCTGTTTTTT.

A few counts support this clone. V usage is TRBV6-5 and J usage is TRBJ2-3; D remains ambiguous. Per germline, CDR1 MNHEY and CDR2 SVGAGI. The CDR3 covers 13 residues. Trimming shortened V by 5 bases and J by 2 bases, and 8 bases separated the two germline ends. CDR3 loop: CASSPSTTDTQYF. In DNA form, the CDR3 reads TGTGCCAGCAGTCCCTCGACCACAGATACGCAGTATTTT.

This clone was seen more than once but under ten times. The genes are TRBV6-6 and TRBJ2-7; TRBD2 agrees at 10 bases. The CDR3 contains 13 residues. Unmatched junction bases numbered 3, after V lost 4 bases and J lost 6 bases. Germline V gene data show CDR1 as MNHNY and CDR2 as SVGAGI (reference sequence). The CDR3 is CASSSGLASEQYF. The CDR3 nucleotides are TGTGCCAGCAGTTCGGGACTAGCGAGCGAGCAGTACTTC.

The chain uses TRBV4-1 and TRBJ2-7; TRBD1 matches 9 bases. Germline V gene lookup returns CDR1 MGHRA and CDR2 YSYEKL. CDR3 length: 17 residues. V was clipped by 4 bases and J by 2 bases; unmatched bases: 12. The CDR3 spells CASSPLWGQGDAYEQYF. CDR3 nucleotides: TGCGCCAGCAGCCCCCTCTGGGGACAGGGCGATGCCTACGAGCAGTACTTC.

This clone turned up a few times. The chain recombines TRBV7-3 with TRBJ1-1, with D uncertain. Germline CDR1 SGHTA, CDR2 FQGTGA. The CDR3 has 13 amino acids. Between the trimmed V and J ends, which lost 5 bases and 2 bases, there was a span of 9 bases. The CDR3 nucleotides are TGTGCCAGCAGCATCAACAGCAACACTGAAGCTTTCTTT. Translating it yields CASSINSNTEAFF.

This clone was detected only a few times. J is TRBJ2-7 and V is TRBV10-3, with D perhaps matching TRBD1 (6 bases). The CDR3 extends over 12 amino acids. Trimming left V 2 bases short and J 6 bases short, with 8 bases between. CDR1 and CDR2 from the germline V gene are ENHRY and SYGVKD. CDR3 sequence (DNA): TGTGCCATCAGTGAGAGGACAGTCGAGCAGTACTTC. This sequence encodes CAISERTVEQYF.